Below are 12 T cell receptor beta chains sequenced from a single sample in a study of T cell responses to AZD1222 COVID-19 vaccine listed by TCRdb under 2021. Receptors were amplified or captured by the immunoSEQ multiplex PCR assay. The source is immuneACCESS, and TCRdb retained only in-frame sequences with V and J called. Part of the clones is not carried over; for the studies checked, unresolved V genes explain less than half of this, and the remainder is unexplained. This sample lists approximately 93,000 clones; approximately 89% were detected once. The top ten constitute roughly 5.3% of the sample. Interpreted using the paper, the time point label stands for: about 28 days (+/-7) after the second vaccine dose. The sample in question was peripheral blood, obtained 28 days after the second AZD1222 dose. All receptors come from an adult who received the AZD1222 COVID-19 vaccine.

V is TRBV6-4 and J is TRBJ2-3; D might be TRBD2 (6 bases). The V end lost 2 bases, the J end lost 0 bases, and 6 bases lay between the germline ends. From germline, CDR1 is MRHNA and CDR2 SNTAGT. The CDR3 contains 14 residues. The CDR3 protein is CASSDGTSTDTQYF. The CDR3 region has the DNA TGTGCCAGCAGTGACGGGACTAGCACAGATACGCAGTATTTT.

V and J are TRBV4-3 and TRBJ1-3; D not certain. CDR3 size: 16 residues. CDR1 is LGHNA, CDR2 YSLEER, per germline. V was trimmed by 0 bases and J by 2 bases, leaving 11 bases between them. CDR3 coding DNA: TGCGCCAGCAGCCAAGATCCCGGCTGGACTGGAAACACCATATATTTT. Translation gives CASSQDPGWTGNTIYF.

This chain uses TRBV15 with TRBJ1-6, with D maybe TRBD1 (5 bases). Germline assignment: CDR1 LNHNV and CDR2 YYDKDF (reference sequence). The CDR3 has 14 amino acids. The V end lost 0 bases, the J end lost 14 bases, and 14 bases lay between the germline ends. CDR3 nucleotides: TGTGCCACCAGCAGAGATCTGGGGCTGGGGACCCTCCACTTT. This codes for CATSRDLGLGTLHF.

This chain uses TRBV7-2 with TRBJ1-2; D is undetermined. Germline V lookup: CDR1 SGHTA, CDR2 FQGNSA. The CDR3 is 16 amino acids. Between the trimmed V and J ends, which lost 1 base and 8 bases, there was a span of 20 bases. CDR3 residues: CASSLVFLIRRRGYTF. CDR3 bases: TGTGCCAGCAGCTTAGTCTTTTTGATCAGGCGTCGAGGCTACACCTTC.

The CDR3 bases are TGTGCCAGCAGCACCGGGACAGGGGGCTTCGGGGAAGAGACCCAGTACTTC. This gives the protein CASSTGTGGFGEETQYF. V is TRBV5-8 and J is TRBJ2-5; 12 positions agree with TRBD1. The germline gives CDR1 SGHTS, CDR2 YDEGEE. Trimming took 4 bases from V and 3 from J; bases not matched to a gene: 10. The CDR3 is 17 residues long.

The chain's CDR3 is CASSYSRDRVPETQYF. DNA for the CDR3: TGTGCCAGCAGTTACTCACGGGACAGGGTTCCGGAGACCCAGTACTTC. The V gene is TRBV6-5, the J gene TRBJ2-5; 9 bases are shared with TRBD1. From germline, CDR1 is MNHEY and CDR2 SVGAGI. This CDR3 spans 16 amino acids. V trimming: 0 bases; J trimming: 5 bases; junction bases outside the gene matches: 7.

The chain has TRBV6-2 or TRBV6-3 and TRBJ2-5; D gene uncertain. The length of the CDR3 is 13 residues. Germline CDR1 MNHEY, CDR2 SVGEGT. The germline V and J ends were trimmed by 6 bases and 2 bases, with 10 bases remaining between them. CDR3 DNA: TGTGCCAGCAGACCTAACTTTCAAGAGACCCAGTACTTC. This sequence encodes CASRPNFQETQYF.

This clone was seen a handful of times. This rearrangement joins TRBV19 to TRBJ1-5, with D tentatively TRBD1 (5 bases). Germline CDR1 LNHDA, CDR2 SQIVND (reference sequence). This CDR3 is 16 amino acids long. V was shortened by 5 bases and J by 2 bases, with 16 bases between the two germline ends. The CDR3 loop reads CASSPSKPRGNQPQHF. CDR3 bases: TGTGCCAGTAGTCCCTCTAAACCCAGGGGCAATCAGCCCCAGCATTTT.

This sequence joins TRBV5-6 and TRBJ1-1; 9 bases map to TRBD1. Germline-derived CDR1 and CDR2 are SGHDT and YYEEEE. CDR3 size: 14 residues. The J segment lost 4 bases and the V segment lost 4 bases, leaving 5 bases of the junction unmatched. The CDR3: CASSATGGGTEAFF. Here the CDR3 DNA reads TGTGCCAGCAGCGCGACAGGGGGAGGCACTGAAGCTTTCTTT.

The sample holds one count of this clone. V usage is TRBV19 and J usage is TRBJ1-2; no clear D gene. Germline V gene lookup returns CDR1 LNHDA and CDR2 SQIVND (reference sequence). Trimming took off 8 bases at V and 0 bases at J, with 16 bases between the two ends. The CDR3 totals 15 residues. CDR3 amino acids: CASGSLWGANYGYTF. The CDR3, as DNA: TGTGCCAGTGGCAGTCTTTGGGGAGCTAACTATGGCTACACCTTC.

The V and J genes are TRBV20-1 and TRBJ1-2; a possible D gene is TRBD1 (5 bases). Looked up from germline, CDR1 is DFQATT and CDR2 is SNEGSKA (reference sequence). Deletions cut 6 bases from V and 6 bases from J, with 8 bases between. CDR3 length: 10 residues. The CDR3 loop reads CSARANGYTF. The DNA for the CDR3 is TGCAGTGCCAGGGCCAATGGCTACACCTTC.

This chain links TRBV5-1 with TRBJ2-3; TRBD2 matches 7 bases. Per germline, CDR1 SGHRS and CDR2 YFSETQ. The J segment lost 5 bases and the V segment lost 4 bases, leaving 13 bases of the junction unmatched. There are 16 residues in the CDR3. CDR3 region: CASSPGTWTSLDTQYF. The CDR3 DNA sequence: TGCGCCAGCAGCCCCGGGACGTGGACTAGTCTAGATACGCAGTATTTT.